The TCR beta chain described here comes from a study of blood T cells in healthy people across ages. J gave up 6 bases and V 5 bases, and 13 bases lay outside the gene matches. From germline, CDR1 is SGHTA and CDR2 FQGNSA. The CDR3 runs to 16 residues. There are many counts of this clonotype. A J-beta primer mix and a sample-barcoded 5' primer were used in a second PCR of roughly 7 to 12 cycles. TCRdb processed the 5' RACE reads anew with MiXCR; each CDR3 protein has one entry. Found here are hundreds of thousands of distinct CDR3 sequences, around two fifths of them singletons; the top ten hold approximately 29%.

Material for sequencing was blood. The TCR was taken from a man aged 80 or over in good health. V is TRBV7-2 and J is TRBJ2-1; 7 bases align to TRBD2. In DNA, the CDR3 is TGTGCCAGCAGCGCCCTGGCGGGGAGGGCCGTCAATGAGCAGTTCTTC. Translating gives CASSALAGRAVNEQFF.